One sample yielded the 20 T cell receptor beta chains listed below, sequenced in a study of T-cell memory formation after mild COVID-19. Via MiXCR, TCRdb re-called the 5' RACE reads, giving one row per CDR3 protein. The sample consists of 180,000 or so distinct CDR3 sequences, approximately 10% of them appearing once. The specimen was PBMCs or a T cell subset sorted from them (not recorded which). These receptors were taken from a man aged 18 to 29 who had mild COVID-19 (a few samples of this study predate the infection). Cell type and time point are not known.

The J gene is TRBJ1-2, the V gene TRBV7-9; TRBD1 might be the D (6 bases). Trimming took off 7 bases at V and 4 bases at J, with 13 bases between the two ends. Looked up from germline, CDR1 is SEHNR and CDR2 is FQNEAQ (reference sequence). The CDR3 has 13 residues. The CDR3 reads CASIPTGSYGYTF. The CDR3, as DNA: TGTGCCAGCATCCCCACAGGGTCCTATGGCTACACCTTC. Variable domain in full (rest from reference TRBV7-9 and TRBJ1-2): DTGVSQNPRHKITKRGQNVTFRCDPISEHNRLYWYRQTLGQGPEFLTYFQNEAQLEKSRLLSDRFSAERPKGSFSTLEIQRTEQGDSAMYLCASIPTGSYGYTFGSGTRLTVV.

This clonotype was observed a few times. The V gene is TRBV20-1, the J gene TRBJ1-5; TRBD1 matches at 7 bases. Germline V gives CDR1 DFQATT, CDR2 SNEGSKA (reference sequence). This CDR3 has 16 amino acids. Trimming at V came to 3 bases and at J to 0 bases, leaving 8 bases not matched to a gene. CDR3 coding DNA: TGCAGTGCTAGTGACCCGACAGGGCGTAGCAATCAGCCCCAGCATTTT. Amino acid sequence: CSASDPTGRSNQPQHF.

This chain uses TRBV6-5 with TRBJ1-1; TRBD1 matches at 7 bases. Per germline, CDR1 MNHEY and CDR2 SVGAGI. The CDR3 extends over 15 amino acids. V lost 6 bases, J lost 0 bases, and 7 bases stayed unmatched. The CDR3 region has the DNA TGTGCCAGCAGACCCGGGACAGTCATGAACACTGAAGCTTTCTTT. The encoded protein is CASRPGTVMNTEAFF.

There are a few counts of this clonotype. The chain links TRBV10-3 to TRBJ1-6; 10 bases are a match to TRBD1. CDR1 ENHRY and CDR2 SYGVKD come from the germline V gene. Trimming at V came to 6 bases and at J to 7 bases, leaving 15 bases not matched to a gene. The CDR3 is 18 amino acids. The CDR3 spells CAIRDTDRGQARNSPLHF. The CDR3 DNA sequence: TGTGCCATCAGGGATACTGACAGGGGGCAGGCCAGGAATTCACCCCTCCACTTT.

The CDR3 sequence is CASTYRDRQGTEAFF. In DNA form, the CDR3 reads TGTGCCAGCACCTACCGCGACAGGCAAGGCACTGAAGCTTTCTTT. The J gene is TRBJ1-1, the V gene TRBV7-2; the D gene is possibly TRBD1 (6 bases). Trimming took 7 bases from V and 4 from J, leaving 19 bases between them. CDR3 size: 15 residues. Germline CDR1 is SGHTA and CDR2 is FQGNSA.

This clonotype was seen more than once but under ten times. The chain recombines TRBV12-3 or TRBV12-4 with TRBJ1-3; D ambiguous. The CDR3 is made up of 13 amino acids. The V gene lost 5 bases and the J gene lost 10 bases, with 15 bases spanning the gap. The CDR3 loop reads CASSRLGKSTIYF. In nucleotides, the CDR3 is TGTGCCAGCAGTCGTCTCGGTAAATCGACCATATATTTT.

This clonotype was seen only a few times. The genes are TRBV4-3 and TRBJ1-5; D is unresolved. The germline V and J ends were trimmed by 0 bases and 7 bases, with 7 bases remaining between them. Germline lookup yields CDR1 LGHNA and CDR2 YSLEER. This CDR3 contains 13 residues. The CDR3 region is CASSQDFKQPQHF. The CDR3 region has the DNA TGCGCCAGCAGCCAAGATTTTAAGCAGCCCCAGCATTTT.

The CDR3 loop is CASSHLQGREQYF. The DNA of the CDR3 is TGTGCCAGCAGCCATTTACAGGGGAGGGAGCAGTACTTC. The chain is built from TRBV3-1 and TRBJ2-7; TRBD1 is a possible D gene (7 bases). This CDR3 is 13 amino acids long. In germline, CDR1 is LGHDT, CDR2 YNNKEL (reference sequence). V shed 3 bases and J shed 7 bases, with 13 bases lying between them.

The CDR3 protein is CASSLEAGSYGYTF. In nucleotides, the CDR3 is TGTGCCAGCAGCTTAGAGGCGGGGAGCTATGGCTACACCTTC. This chain connects TRBV11-2 to TRBJ1-2; D not resolved. CDR3 length equals 14 residues. V was shortened by 0 bases and J by 4 bases, with 9 bases between the two germline ends. CDR1 and CDR2 from the germline V gene are SGHAT and FQNNGV.

The chain's CDR3 is CASSFQGHLNEQFF. CDR3 nucleotides: TGTGCCAGCAGTTTCCAGGGTCATCTTAATGAGCAGTTCTTC. The rearrangement uses TRBV12-3 or TRBV12-4 and TRBJ2-1; D may be TRBD1 (5 bases). The germline V and J ends were trimmed by 3 bases and 7 bases, with 13 bases remaining between them. This CDR3 region has 14 residues.

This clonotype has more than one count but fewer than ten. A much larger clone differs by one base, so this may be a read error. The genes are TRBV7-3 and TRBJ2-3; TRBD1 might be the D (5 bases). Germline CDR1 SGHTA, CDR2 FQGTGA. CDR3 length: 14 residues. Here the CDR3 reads CVSSRAGLPDTQYF. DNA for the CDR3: TGTGTCAGCAGCCGGGCAGGGCTCCCAGATACGCAGTATTTT.

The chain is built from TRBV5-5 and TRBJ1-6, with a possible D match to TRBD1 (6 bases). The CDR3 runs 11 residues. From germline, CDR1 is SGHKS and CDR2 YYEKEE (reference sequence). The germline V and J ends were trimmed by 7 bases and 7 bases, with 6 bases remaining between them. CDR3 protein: CASGQNSPLHF. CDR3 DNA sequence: TGTGCCAGCGGACAGAATTCACCCCTCCACTTT. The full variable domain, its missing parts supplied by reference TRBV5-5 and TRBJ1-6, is DAGVTQSPTHLIKTRGQQVTLRCSPISGHKSVSWYQQVLGQGPQFIFQYYEKEERGRGNFPDRFSARQFPNYSSELNVNALLLGDSALYLCASGQNSPLHFGNGTRLTVT.

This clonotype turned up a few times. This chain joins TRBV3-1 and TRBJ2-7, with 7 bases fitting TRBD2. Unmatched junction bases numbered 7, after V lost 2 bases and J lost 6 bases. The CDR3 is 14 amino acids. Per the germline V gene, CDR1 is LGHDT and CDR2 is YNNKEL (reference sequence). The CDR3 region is CASSQYPSSGEQYF. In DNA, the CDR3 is TGTGCCAGCAGCCAATACCCCTCTAGCGGCGAGCAGTACTTC.

In nucleotides, the CDR3 is TGCAGTGCCCCCAGGGGTCTCTCTGGAAACACCATATATTTT. Amino acids: CSAPRGLSGNTIYF. The chain couples TRBV20-1 to TRBJ1-3; the D gene is possibly TRBD1 (6 bases). The V end was cut by 6 bases, the J end by 0 bases, with 12 bases between. Germline assignment: CDR1 DFQATT and CDR2 SNEGSKA (reference sequence). The CDR3 is made up of 14 amino acids.

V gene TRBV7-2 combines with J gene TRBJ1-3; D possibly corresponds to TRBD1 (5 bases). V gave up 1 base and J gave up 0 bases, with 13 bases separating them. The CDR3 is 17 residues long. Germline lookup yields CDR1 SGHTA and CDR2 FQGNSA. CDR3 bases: TGTGCCAGCAGCTTAGGGGACTGGGATCACTCTGGAAACACCATATATTTT. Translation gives CASSLGDWDHSGNTIYF.

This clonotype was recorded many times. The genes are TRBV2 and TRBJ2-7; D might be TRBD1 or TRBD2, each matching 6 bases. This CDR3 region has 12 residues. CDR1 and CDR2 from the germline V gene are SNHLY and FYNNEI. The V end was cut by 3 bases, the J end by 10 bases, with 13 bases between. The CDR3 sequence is CASSDHREVQYF. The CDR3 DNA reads TGTGCCAGCAGTGACCACAGGGAGGTCCAGTACTTC.

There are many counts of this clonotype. The DNA for the CDR3 is TGTGCCAGCACCCCCGGGTTAGGGCTCTCTGGGGCCAACGTCCTGACTTTC. Translated: CASTPGLGLSGANVLTF. The V gene is TRBV7-8, the J gene TRBJ2-6; D unclear. The CDR3 contains 17 residues. CDR1 and CDR2 (germline): SGHVS, FQNEAQ. The V and J ends lost 7 bases and 0 bases respectively, with 16 bases between them.

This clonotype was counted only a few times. CDR3 residues: CASGSRTGRQTQYF. The CDR3 nucleotides are TGCGCCAGCGGCTCTAGGACAGGGAGGCAGACCCAGTACTTC. The chain carries TRBV5-1 and TRBJ2-5; 8 nucleotides line up with TRBD1. The CDR3 totals 14 residues. The V gene end was trimmed by 7 bases and the J gene end by 6 bases; junction bases not matched to a gene: 11. Germline-derived CDR1 and CDR2 are SGHRS and YFSETQ.

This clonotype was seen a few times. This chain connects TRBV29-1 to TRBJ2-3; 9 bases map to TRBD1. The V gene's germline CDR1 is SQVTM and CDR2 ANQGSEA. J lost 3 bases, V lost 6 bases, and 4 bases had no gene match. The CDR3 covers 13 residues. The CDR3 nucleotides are TGCAGCGTAACCGGGACAGGGACAGATACGCAGTATTTT. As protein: CSVTGTGTDTQYF.

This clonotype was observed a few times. The CDR3 DNA follows: TGCGCCAGCAGCCTCGATATATACAGGGACAATGAGCAGTTCTTC. It specifies CASSLDIYRDNEQFF. This chain joins TRBV4-3 and TRBJ2-1, with a tentative D call TRBD1 (6 bases). The germline V gene has CDR1 LGHNA and CDR2 YSLEER. The CDR3 loop spans 15 amino acids. The V and J ends lost 4 bases and 5 bases respectively, with 15 bases between them.